These 22 T cell receptor beta chains were sequenced from one sample in a study of T cell responses to AZD1222 COVID-19 vaccine. Sequencing used immunoSEQ multiplex PCR; TCRdb keeps in-frame clones, though not all of them. The sample includes 150,000 to 200,000 clones, approximately 93% of them seen just once. Sequencing used peripheral blood, obtained 28 days after the second AZD1222 dose. Receptors were obtained from an adult who received the AZD1222 COVID-19 vaccine.

This sequence joins TRBV6-2 or TRBV6-3 and TRBJ2-7, with D unclear. This CDR3 comprises 13 residues. CDR1 is MNHEY and CDR2 is SVGEGT in the germline V gene. V was cut by 2 bases and J by 4 bases, with 9 bases left in between. CDR3 sequence: CASSYDWVYEQYF. CDR3 nucleotide sequence: TGTGCCAGCAGTTACGACTGGGTGTACGAGCAGTACTTC.

The chain links TRBV4-2 to TRBJ2-3; the D gene is possibly TRBD1 (5 bases). This CDR3 is 12 amino acids long. V lost 4 bases and J 5 bases, leaving 7 bases between the germline ends. Per the germline V gene, CDR1 is LGHNA and CDR2 is YNFKEQ. In DNA, the CDR3 is TGTGCCAGCAGCCCCGACAGAGATACGCAGTATTTT. It translates to CASSPDRDTQYF.

V is TRBV7-9 and J is TRBJ1-2; 8 bases are a match to TRBD1. This CDR3 has 12 amino acids. Germline V gene lookup returns CDR1 SEHNR and CDR2 FQNEAQ (reference sequence). Germline trimming cut 7 bases from V and 5 bases from J; bases unmatched to any gene: 3. CDR3 sequence reads: CASIGQGYGYTF. The CDR3 bases are TGTGCCAGCATCGGACAGGGTTATGGCTACACCTTC.

Regarding this clone: Other DNA sequences of this sample code for an identical CDR3. The CDR3 reads CASSQTGGTEAFF. In DNA, the CDR3 is TGTGCCAGCAGCCAAACAGGGGGCACTGAAGCTTTCTTT. The chain recombines TRBV7-3 with TRBJ1-1; 8 nucleotides align to TRBD1. The CDR3 extends over 13 amino acids. Per the germline V gene, CDR1 is SGHTA and CDR2 is FQGTGA. Trimming at V came to 5 bases and at J to 4 bases, leaving 3 bases not matched to a gene.

The chain carries TRBV5-4 and TRBJ2-1; possible D gene TRBD2, 6 bases. Germline-derived CDR1 and CDR2 are SGHNT and YYREEE (reference sequence). The length of the CDR3 is 14 residues. The V and J ends lost 0 bases and 2 bases respectively, with 6 bases between them. The CDR3, as DNA: TGTGCCAGCAGCTTGGCGGGGGCCTACAATGAGCAGTTCTTC. Translated: CASSLAGAYNEQFF.

The chain employs TRBV9 and TRBJ2-1; 8 bases align to TRBD2. Germline trimming cut 0 bases from V and 4 bases from J; bases unmatched to any gene: 3. The V gene's germline CDR1 is SGDLS and CDR2 YYNGEE. This CDR3 comprises 15 residues. The CDR3 spells CASSVELAAYNEQFF. In DNA, the CDR3 is TGTGCCAGCAGCGTAGAACTAGCGGCGTACAATGAGCAGTTCTTC. Complete variable domain (other parts from reference TRBV9 and TRBJ2-1): DSGVTQTPKHLITATGQRVTLRCSPRSGDLSVYWYQQSLDQGLQFLIQYYNGEERAKGNILERFSAQQFPDLHSELNLSSLELGDSALYFCASSVELAAYNEQFFGPGTRLTVL.

The chain combines TRBV6-5 with TRBJ2-7; D gene ambiguous. This CDR3 is 12 amino acids long. Deletions cut 10 bases from V and 2 bases from J, with 12 bases between. Per the germline V gene, CDR1 is MNHEY and CDR2 is SVGAGI. CDR3 loop: CATLRNTYEQYF. The CDR3 coding sequence is TGTGCCACTTTACGGAACACCTACGAGCAGTACTTC.

This chain uses TRBV9 with TRBJ2-1; 9 positions agree with TRBD2. Per germline, CDR1 SGDLS and CDR2 YYNGEE. This CDR3 is built from 15 residues. The junction had 2 bases not matched to a gene; V was cut back by 0 bases and J by 4 bases. The CDR3 nucleotides are TGTGCCAGCAGCGTAGGCGGGGGGGAGTACAATGAGCAGTTCTTC. It is translated as CASSVGGGEYNEQFF.

This chain connects TRBV12-2 to TRBJ2-1; whether TRBD1, the table's D call, matches the DNA was not checked. TRBV12-2 is a pseudogene. The CDR3 loop spans 15 amino acids. The CDR3 sequence is CASRKRGISYNEQFF. Here the CDR3 DNA reads TGTGCAAGTCGCAAAAGGGGGATCTCTTACAATGAGCAGTTCTTC.

V is TRBV6-5 and J is TRBJ1-6, with a tentative D call TRBD1 (6 bases). Germline CDR1 reads MNHEY; CDR2 reads SVGAGI. Trimming cost V 5 bases and J 4 bases, with 12 bases left between them. This CDR3 contains 15 residues. Here the CDR3 reads CASSPDREYNSPLHF. The CDR3 nucleotides read TGTGCCAGCAGTCCGGACAGAGAATATAATTCACCCCTCCACTTT.

The chain combines TRBV6-4 with TRBJ1-6; D may be TRBD1 (5 bases). Germline loops: CDR1 MRHNA, CDR2 SNTAGT. Trimming removed 3 bases from V and 4 bases from J, with 7 bases in between. The CDR3 is 14 amino acids. This CDR3 is CASSEGRYNSPLHF. The CDR3 DNA reads TGTGCCAGCAGTGAGGGACGGTATAATTCACCCCTCCACTTT.

The V and J genes are TRBV19 and TRBJ1-1; no reliable D call. V lost 4 bases and J lost 3, with 12 bases in between. The CDR3 runs to 14 residues. The V gene's germline CDR1 is LNHDA and CDR2 SQIVND (reference sequence). The CDR3: CASSTATLYTEAFF. DNA for the CDR3: TGTGCCAGTAGTACCGCGACCCTTTACACTGAAGCTTTCTTT.

This rearrangement joins TRBV7-3 to TRBJ2-2; D unclear. V dropped 1 base and J dropped 8 bases, with 5 bases sitting between them. The germline V gene encodes CDR1 SGHTA and CDR2 FQGTGA. The CDR3 has 12 residues. CDR3 coding DNA: TGTGCCAGCAGCTTAAGGGTGGGGGAGCTGTTTTTT. Protein: CASSLRVGELFF.

This chain connects TRBV9 to TRBJ1-1; D is undetermined. This CDR3 contains 13 residues. V gave up 2 bases and J gave up 3 bases, with 8 bases separating them. CDR1 is SGDLS and CDR2 is YYNGEE in the germline V gene. The CDR3 region has the DNA TGTGCCAGCAGCGTTGCGGGTTACACTGAAGCTTTCTTT. Translating it yields CASSVAGYTEAFF.

The J gene is TRBJ2-7, the V gene TRBV29-1; TRBD2 might be the D (6 bases). The ends were cut back, 6 bases at V and 4 bases at J, with 16 bases in the middle. The CDR3 sequence is 13 residues long. Looked up from germline, CDR1 is SQVTM and CDR2 is ANQGSEA. The CDR3 DNA reads TGCAGCGTGGATAGCGGCCCCGAGTACGAGCAGTACTTC. This codes for CSVDSGPEYEQYF.

The V gene is TRBV2, the J gene TRBJ2-7, with D unresolved. Germline CDR1 and CDR2: SNHLY and FYNNEI. V shed 7 bases and J shed 6 bases, with 13 bases lying between them. This CDR3 has 12 residues. In nucleotides, the CDR3 is TGTGCCAGCATGATGGGTCTTGGCGAGCAGTACTTC. Translated: CASMMGLGEQYF.

The chain couples TRBV19 to TRBJ2-1; 11 nucleotides match TRBD1. Unmatched junction bases numbered 11, after V lost 3 bases and J lost 7 bases. The CDR3 loop spans 17 amino acids. CDR1 LNHDA and CDR2 SQIVND come from the germline V gene (reference sequence). The CDR3 DNA follows: TGTGCCAGTAGTATTGTCGTAATTGGGACAGGGGGTAATGAGCAGTTCTTC. This sequence encodes CASSIVVIGTGGNEQFF.

The chain recombines TRBV6-2 or TRBV6-3 with TRBJ1-1; the D gene is possibly TRBD1 (5 bases). V was trimmed by 6 bases and J by 4 bases, leaving 15 bases between them. The CDR3 is 14 residues long. CDR1 and CDR2 from the germline V gene are MNHEY and SVGEGT. The CDR3 bases are TGTGCCAGCAGCTCCGGGATCGGGGGCACTGAAGCTTTCTTT. Amino acid sequence: CASSSGIGGTEAFF.

The J gene is TRBJ2-3, the V gene TRBV6-5; maybe TRBD2 (5 bases). The germline V gene has CDR1 MNHEY and CDR2 SVGAGI. The CDR3 sequence is 15 residues long. With 6 bases removed from V and 5 bases from J, the gap between germline ends came to 18 bases. The DNA for the CDR3 is TGTGCCAGCAGGATCAAAGGGCGGGCAGGAGATACGCAGTATTTT. Its translation is CASRIKGRAGDTQYF.

The chain has TRBV12-3 or TRBV12-4 and TRBJ2-3; D remains ambiguous. Trimming shortened V by 3 bases and J by 4 bases, and 8 bases separated the two germline ends. This CDR3 has 13 residues. The chain's CDR3 is CASSFLESDTQYF. CDR3 in DNA: TGTGCCAGCAGTTTTCTTGAGTCAGATACGCAGTATTTT.

This clone was seen a handful of times. The rearrangement joins TRBV6-1 to TRBJ2-1, with 13 nucleotides matching TRBD2. The germline gives CDR1 MNHNS, CDR2 SASEGT. The CDR3 covers 19 residues. After removal of 0 bases from V and 4 bases from J, the junction contained 9 bases not matched to a gene. Written as DNA, the CDR3 is TGTGCCAGCAGTGAAGCGGGAGGACTAGCGGGGGCCGCGTACAATGAGCAGTTCTTC. Its translation: CASSEAGGLAGAAYNEQFF.

This clone has only one observation. The chain links TRBV12-2 to TRBJ2-5; the table's D call, TRBD2, has no DNA check behind it. TRBV12-2 constitutes a pseudogene. The CDR3 consists of 18 residues. CDR3 coding DNA: TGTGCAAGTCGCTTAAGTGGAGCTAGCGGGGAGAACCAAGAGACCCAGTACTTC. Its translation: CASRLSGASGENQETQYF.